These 5 T cell receptor beta chains came from one sample sequenced in a study of regulatory T cells in long-lasting Graves disease. Arm-PCR of CDR3 regions and iRepertoire HTBI primers were used to build TCR beta libraries. TCRdb re-analysed the multiplex PCR reads in MiXCR, keeping a single row per CDR3 protein. The sample yields roughly 440,000 distinct CDR3 sequences, about 15% seen once. Time point here: newly diagnosed GD, antithyroid drugs for less than 3 months. Following extraction of RNA from PBMCs, that RNA was used to make the TCR library. The same data also contributed to another study, on T cells in Graves' hyperthyroidism and ophthalmopathy.

The sequencing here drew on peripheral blood mononuclear cells (PBMCs), taken at new diagnosis, from a patient treated with antithyroid drugs. The receptors stem from a young woman with Graves disease.

This clonotype showed up many times. The chain joins TRBV2 to TRBJ2-3, with 8 bases fitting TRBD2. V dropped 7 bases and J dropped 1; count of bases not matched to a gene: 4. The germline CDR1 and CDR2 sequences are SNHLY and FYNNEI. This CDR3 is built from 14 residues. CDR3 nucleotides: TGTGCCAGCATTGGGACTAGGGGCACAGATACGCAGTATTTT. It encodes CASIGTRGTDTQYF.

This clonotype was picked up many times. The chain carries TRBV28 and TRBJ2-5; 7 bases align to TRBD1. This CDR3 spans 14 amino acids. Trimming took 2 bases from V and 3 from J; bases not matched to a gene: 3. Germline CDR1 is MDHEN and CDR2 is SYDVKM. The CDR3 reads CASSLDTGEETQYF. The CDR3, as DNA: TGTGCCAGCAGTTTAGATACAGGGGAAGAGACCCAGTACTTC. Filled out from reference TRBV28 and TRBJ2-5, the complete variable domain reads DVKVTQSSRYLVKRTGEKVFLECVQDMDHENMFWYRQDPGLGLRLIYFSYDVKMKEKGDIPEGYSVSREKKERFSLILESASTNQTSMYLCASSLDTGEETQYFGPGTRLLVL.

This clonotype was detected only a few times. This chain uses TRBV4-3 with TRBJ1-2; D ambiguous. Germline loops: CDR1 LGHNA, CDR2 YSLEER. CDR3 length: 16 residues. V was shortened by 1 base and J by 2 bases, with 14 bases between the two germline ends. CDR3 amino acids: CASSQGEGGVNYGYTF. CDR3 sequence (DNA): TGCGCCAGCAGCCAAGGGGAGGGCGGCGTCAACTATGGCTACACCTTC.

The rearrangement joins TRBV19 to TRBJ1-1; the match to TRBD1 covers 7 bases. Trimming at V came to 3 bases and at J to 8 bases, leaving 9 bases not matched to a gene. Germline assignment: CDR1 LNHDA and CDR2 SQIVND (reference sequence). The CDR3 extends over 14 amino acids. CDR3: CASSMAGAGGEAFF. The CDR3 nucleotides are TGTGCCAGTAGTATGGCGGGGGCAGGGGGAGAAGCTTTCTTT.

This rearrangement joins TRBV7-2 to TRBJ1-3; no reliable D call. V was shortened by 3 bases and J by 4 bases, with 16 bases between the two germline ends. Germline CDR1 reads SGHTA; CDR2 reads FQGNSA. The CDR3 extends over 16 amino acids. In nucleotides, the CDR3 is TGTGCCAGCAGCTTGGCGGCCACCGGACCAGGAAACACCATATATTTT. As protein: CASSLAATGPGNTIYF. Based on the CDR3 plus reference TRBV7-2 and TRBJ1-3, the full variable domain is GAGVSQSPSNKVTEKGKDVELRCDPISGHTALYWYRQSLGQGLEFLIYFQGNSAPDKSGLPSDRFSAERTGGSVSTLTIQRTQQEDSAVYLCASSLAATGPGNTIYFGEGSWLTVV.